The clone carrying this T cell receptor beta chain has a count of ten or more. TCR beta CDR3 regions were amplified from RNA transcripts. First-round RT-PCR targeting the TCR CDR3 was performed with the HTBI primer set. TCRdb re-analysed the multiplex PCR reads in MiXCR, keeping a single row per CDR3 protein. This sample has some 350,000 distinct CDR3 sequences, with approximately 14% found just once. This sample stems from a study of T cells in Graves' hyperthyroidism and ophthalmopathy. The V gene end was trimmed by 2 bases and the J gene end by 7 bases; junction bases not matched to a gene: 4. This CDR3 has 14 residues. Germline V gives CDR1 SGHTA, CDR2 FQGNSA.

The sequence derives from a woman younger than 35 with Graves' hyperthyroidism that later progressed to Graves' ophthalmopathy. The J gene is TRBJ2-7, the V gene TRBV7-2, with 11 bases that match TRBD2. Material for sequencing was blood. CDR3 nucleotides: TGTGCCAGCAGCTTATCAGGACTAGCGGGTGAGCAGTACTTC. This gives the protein CASSLSGLAGEQYF.